This T cell receptor beta chain emerged from a study of T cell repertoires in cytomegalovirus infection. Across the study: Both a matching HLA type and CMV infection were indicated by public TCR beta signatures.

About this clonotype itself: Its cognate antigen is unknown.

TCRdb ran MiXCR on the reads and lists one entry per CDR3 protein. This sample carries some 920,000 distinct CDR3 sequences, roughly 31% of them seen once, and the ten largest clones take more than 13%. Trimming removed 5 bases from V and 4 bases from J; junction bases left unmatched: 13. Germline CDR1 is MNHEY and CDR2 is SVGAGI. The CDR3 spans 17 residues. This TCR was recovered from a human donor in good health (CMV status not recorded). Some clones in this sample may be carry-over from other donors' samples. The source material was cultured CD8+ T cells from PBMCs, sampled from culture after CMV antigen stimulation. This chain links TRBV6-5 with TRBJ2-1, with 8 bases lining up with TRBD1. CDR3 sequence: CASSTAMDRERYNEQFF. CDR3 DNA: TGTGCCAGCAGTACCGCGATGGACAGGGAGAGGTACAATGAGCAGTTCTTC.